The clone carrying this T cell receptor (beta chain) was counted a single time. Its specificity is not known. The CDR3 is 14 residues long. Looked up from germline, CDR1 is SGDLS and CDR2 is YYNGEE. V dropped 4 bases and J dropped 6 bases, with 15 bases sitting between them. The data were taken from a study of human T cells and chemical hapten exposure. Notes on the study in general: Following DPC sensitization, TCRs present above 1 in 1000 frequency showed no change.

Time point: patch test 2, 6 weeks after DPC sensitization. Treatment in this sample: therapeutic diphenylcyclopropenone sensitization with weekly scalp DPC. The authors extracted total RNA from unfractionated whole blood. In the study's own analysis: The median was roughly 100,000 TCRs per sample, ranging 23,224 to 690,600. Via MiXCR, TCRdb re-called the RACE reads, giving one row per CDR3 protein. TCRdb assigned the V and J calls; the authors' analysis was not used. This table holds about 42,000 distinct CDR3 sequences, approximately 9.7% found once. The sequence was obtained from a woman aged 25 to 45 with alopecia areata. Some clones in this sample may be carry-over from other donors' samples. The genes are TRBV9 and TRBJ2-3, with D possibly being TRBD1 (5 bases). The source was whole blood, collected in connection with sensitization to the hapten diphenylcyclopropenone (DPC). CDR3 nucleotides: TGTGCCAGCAGCTCTACTTGGGGCGAGGATACGCAGTATTTT. Residues: CASSSTWGEDTQYF.